This TCR beta chain was profiled in a study of OX40 agonist ivuxolimab in advanced cancers. Germline CDR1 and CDR2: SGHVS and FQNEAQ. The CDR3 covers 15 residues. The V end was cut by 5 bases, the J end by 4 bases, with 17 bases between. The method was immunoSEQ multiplex PCR; TCRdb's version includes in-frame clones alone and lacks a portion of them. The sample carries tens of thousands of clones, roughly 86% recorded once. The rearrangement joins TRBV7-8 to TRBJ1-2; D not certain. The sequenced sample was CD4+ or CD8+ T cells sorted from blood, obtained in a trial of the OX40 agonist ivuxolimab. The clonotype was recovered from an adult with an advanced solid tumor such as melanoma, head and neck, liver or kidney cancer. CDR3 residues: CASSPPLRRLYGYTF. CDR3 in DNA: TGTGCCAGCAGCCCCCCCCTCCGGCGTCTCTATGGCTACACCTTC.